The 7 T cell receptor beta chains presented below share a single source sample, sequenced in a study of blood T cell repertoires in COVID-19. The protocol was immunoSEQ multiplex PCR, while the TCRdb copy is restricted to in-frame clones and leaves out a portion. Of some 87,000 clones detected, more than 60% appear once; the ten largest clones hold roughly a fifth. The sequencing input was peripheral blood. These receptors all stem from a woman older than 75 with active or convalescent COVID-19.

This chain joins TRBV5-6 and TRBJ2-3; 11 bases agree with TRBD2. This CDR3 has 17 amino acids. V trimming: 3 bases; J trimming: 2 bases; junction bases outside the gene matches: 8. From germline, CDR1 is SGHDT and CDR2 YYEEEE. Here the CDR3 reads CASSSYRLAGLTDTQYF. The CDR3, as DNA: TGTGCCAGCAGCTCTTACCGACTAGCGGGGCTCACAGATACGCAGTATTTT.

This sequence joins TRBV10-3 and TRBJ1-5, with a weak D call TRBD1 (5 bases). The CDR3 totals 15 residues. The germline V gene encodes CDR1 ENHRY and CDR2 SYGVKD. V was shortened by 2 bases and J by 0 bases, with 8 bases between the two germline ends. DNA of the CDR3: TGTGCCATCAGTGAGGGAGGGGCTAGCAATCAGCCCCAGCATTTT. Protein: CAISEGGASNQPQHF.

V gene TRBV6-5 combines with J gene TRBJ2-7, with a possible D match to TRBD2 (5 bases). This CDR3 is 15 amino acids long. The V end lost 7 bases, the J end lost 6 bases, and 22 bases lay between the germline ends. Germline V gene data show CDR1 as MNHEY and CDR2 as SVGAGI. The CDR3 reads CASTPTREFVGEQYF. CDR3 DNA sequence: TGTGCCAGCACTCCCACGAGGGAATTTGTGGGCGAGCAGTACTTC.

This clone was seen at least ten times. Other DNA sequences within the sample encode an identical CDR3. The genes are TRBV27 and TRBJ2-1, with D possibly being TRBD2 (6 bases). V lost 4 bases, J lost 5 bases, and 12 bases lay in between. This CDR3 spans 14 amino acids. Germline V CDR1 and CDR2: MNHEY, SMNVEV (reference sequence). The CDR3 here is CASSWGGVDNEQFF. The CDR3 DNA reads TGTGCCAGCAGTTGGGGCGGGGTCGACAATGAGCAGTTCTTC.

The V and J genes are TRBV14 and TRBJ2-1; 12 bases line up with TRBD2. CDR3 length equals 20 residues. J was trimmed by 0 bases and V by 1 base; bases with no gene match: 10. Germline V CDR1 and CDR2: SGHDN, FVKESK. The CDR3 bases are TGTGCCAGCAGCCAAGGGTCTAGCGGGGGGGCTTTTCTCTCCTACAATGAGCAGTTCTTC. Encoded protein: CASSQGSSGGAFLSYNEQFF.

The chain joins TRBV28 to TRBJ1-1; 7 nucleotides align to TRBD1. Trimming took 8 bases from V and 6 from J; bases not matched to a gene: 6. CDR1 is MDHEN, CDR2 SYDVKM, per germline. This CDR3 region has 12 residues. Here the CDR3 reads CASSNRGPEAFF. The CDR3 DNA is TGTGCCAGCTCTAACAGGGGCCCTGAAGCTTTCTTT.

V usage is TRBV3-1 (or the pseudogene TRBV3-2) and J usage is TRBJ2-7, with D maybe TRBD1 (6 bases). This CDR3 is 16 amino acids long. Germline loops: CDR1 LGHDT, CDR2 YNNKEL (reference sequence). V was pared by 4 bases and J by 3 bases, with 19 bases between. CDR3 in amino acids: CASSRGQTGGNYEQYF. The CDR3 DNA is TGTGCCAGCAGCCGGGGTCAGACAGGCGGAAACTACGAGCAGTACTTC.